This T cell receptor beta chain is from a study of shared clonotypes between healthy human individuals (dated by TCRdb to about 2020). Concerning the study at large: The cohort included a few men and two women between 18 and 49 years of age. For each donor, CD4 naive and CD4 memory were each run on three plates, CD8 naive on two plates, and CD8 memory on one plate. Blood TCR repertoires of about five healthy adults were deeply sequenced to estimate repertoire size and the extent of clonotype sharing between individuals. Different laboratories and diverse techniques were used to prepare libraries and sequence TCR repertoires, to increase sequencing depth and limit assay-specific biases. Between about 0.8 and 9.5 billion PBMCs per donor were obtained by leukapheresis. Overall study outcomes, separate from this receptor: Because the study included only a small number of donors, the genetic and exposure-history diversity represented was limited. Based on pairwise subsampling, the degree of clonotype sharing among donors was expected to be affected by sequencing depth. Higher generation probabilities were observed for clonotypes shared by all four sorted-subset donors than for non-shared clonotypes. Rarefaction of sorted-subset datasets indicated incomplete sequencing despite the large sequencing depth. Across a few donors, 4.5% to 6.5% of naive CD4, 3.5% of naive CD8, 2.3% of memory CD4, and approximately 0.4% of memory CD8 clonotypes were shared. Sampling was limited to blood, and TCR repertoires in tissue likely differ from TCR repertoires in blood. Naive subsets generally had larger estimated clonotype richness than memory subsets did.

Turning to this clone: Its antigen target is currently unknown. Per-base qualities were not stored, and no clone one base away is much larger. Other nucleotide sequences from this sample produce the same CDR3.

TCR CDR3 regions were amplified from genomic DNA by multiplex PCR using the deep immunoSEQ assay. For each cell subset, the extracted genomic DNA was distributed evenly across all wells of several immunoSEQ 96-well plates, and each plate served as one replicate. For sorted subsets, approximately 200 ng of genomic DNA, equivalent to 25,000 to 35,000 T cell genomes, went into each replicate PCR. Purified libraries were quantified with a Qubit 3.0 fluorometer, sized on a Bioanalyzer 2100, and re-quantified with the KAPA Library Quantification kit. Every immunoSEQ 96-well plate was sequenced on a dedicated single-read 150-cycle Illumina NextSeq 550 flow cell. The published analysis was carried out like this. Because the immunoSEQ output held only junctional sequences and lacked quality scores, the filtering could not match the filtering applied to full-length reads. Sequences were annotated with PyIR, a Python wrapper for IgBLAST v1.9, and V/J genes and CDR3 were assigned using IMGT germline references. Reads were removed for weak V/J assignments (E-value above 1e-6), missing CDR3, stop codons, out-of-frame junctions, or ambiguous translated residues. V3J clonotypes were defined by identical inferred V gene, J gene, and CDR3 amino acid sequence. To compute the percentage overlap between repertoires, the number of shared unique clonotypes was divided by the size of the smaller repertoire. Repertoire richness was assessed with RTK rarefaction, the Chao1 estimator, and Recon v2.1 estimates of unobserved clonotypes. Generation probabilities for all TCRbeta clonotypes obtained by the gDNA method from a handful of donors were computed using OLGA. The source is immuneACCESS, and TCRdb retained only in-frame sequences with V and J called. Part of the clones is not carried over; for the studies checked, unresolved V genes explain less than half of this, and the remainder is unexplained. V and J calls plus clone size are reproduced from that table; the DNA served to infer D and trimming. The sample yields about 690,000 clones; about 90% were counted once. In total, the top ten clones hold about a third of the sample.

V is reduced by 5 bases and J by 1 base, leaving a spacing of 7 bases between them. The germline V gene encodes CDR1 SGDLS and CDR2 YYNGEE. From cysteine to phenylalanine, the CDR3 is 12 amino acids long. CDR3 DNA is the only sequence kept; it has 36 bases, read in frame from the first base. The donors were healthy, HIV-negative adults who had no recently reported acute infections or vaccinations. All donors were Caucasian adults living in Nashville, Tennessee, USA. CD8 memory samples combined magnetically selected CD45RO+ cells with CCR7-negative CD45RA+ effector memory (TemRA) cells. Blood was collected by leukapheresis, and PBMCs were isolated by Ficoll-Histopaque density gradient centrifugation and then cryopreserved in liquid nitrogen vapor phase. Analytical flow cytometry was used to check the purity and quantity of every magnetically sorted T cell population. From each sorted fraction, genomic DNA was isolated and quantified by UV absorbance on a Nanodrop 2000c.

The material sequenced was memory CD8+ T cells from PBMCs. The cell subset or site label corresponds to: CD45RO+ cells pooled with CCR7-negative TemRA cells. This clonotype originated in a man younger than 30 in good health. Some clones in this sample may be carry-over from other donors' samples. The chain is made from TRBV9 and TRBJ2-7; the D gene remains uncertain. The DNA is as follows: TGTGCCAGCAGTCCCCCTTCCTACGAGCAGTACTTC. It specifies CASSPPSYEQYF.